This note documents a single TCR beta chain sequence. This table comes from immunoSEQ multiplex PCR, and its TCRdb copy is limited to in-frame clones, with some not included. The data contain about 63,000 clones, around 78% of them singletons. This CDR3 region has 13 residues. Deletions cut 6 bases from V and 5 bases from J, with 13 bases between. CDR1 and CDR2 (germline): SNHLY, FYNNEI. This entry comes from a study of siplizumab effects on memory and regulatory T cells. V gene TRBV2 combines with J gene TRBJ1-2, with D maybe TRBD1 (5 bases). Sample: memory CD4+ T cells sorted from blood. This receptor was taken from a human donor in good health. The CDR3 reads CASRAGTDYGYTF. DNA for the CDR3: TGTGCCAGCAGGGCCGGGACTGATTATGGCTACACCTTC. Full variable domain (outside the CDR3, taken from reference TRBV2 and TRBJ1-2): EPEVTQTPSHQVTQMGQEVILRCVPISNHLYFYWYRQILGQKVEFLVSFYNNEISEKSEIFDDQFSVERPDGSNFTLKIRSTKLEDSAMYFCASRAGTDYGYTFGSGTRLTVV.